This TCR beta chain was identified during a study of blood T cell repertoires in COVID-19. Overall study: The cDNA or gDNA used as material had been derived from T cells, B-cell-depleted T cells, or PBMCs.

Original processing notes: Amplification with reference gene primers provided the estimates of nucleated cell counts. This table comes from immunoSEQ multiplex PCR, and its TCRdb copy is limited to in-frame clones, with some not included. Clone size and V and J calls were adopted from that table, with D and trimming inferred from the DNA. The profile shows 300,000 to 400,000 clones, around 83% of them singletons. Per the germline V gene, CDR1 is SGDLS and CDR2 is YYNGEE. With 3 bases clipped from V and 5 bases from J, the junction kept 8 bases outside the gene matches. The CDR3 totals 14 residues. This clonotype originated in a man aged 25 to 40 with active or convalescent COVID-19. The chain couples TRBV9 to TRBJ2-7; 7 positions agree with TRBD1. Sequenced input: peripheral blood. The CDR3 is CASSADRVYHEQYF. The CDR3 DNA reads as TGTGCCAGCAGCGCCGACAGGGTATACCACGAGCAGTACTTC.